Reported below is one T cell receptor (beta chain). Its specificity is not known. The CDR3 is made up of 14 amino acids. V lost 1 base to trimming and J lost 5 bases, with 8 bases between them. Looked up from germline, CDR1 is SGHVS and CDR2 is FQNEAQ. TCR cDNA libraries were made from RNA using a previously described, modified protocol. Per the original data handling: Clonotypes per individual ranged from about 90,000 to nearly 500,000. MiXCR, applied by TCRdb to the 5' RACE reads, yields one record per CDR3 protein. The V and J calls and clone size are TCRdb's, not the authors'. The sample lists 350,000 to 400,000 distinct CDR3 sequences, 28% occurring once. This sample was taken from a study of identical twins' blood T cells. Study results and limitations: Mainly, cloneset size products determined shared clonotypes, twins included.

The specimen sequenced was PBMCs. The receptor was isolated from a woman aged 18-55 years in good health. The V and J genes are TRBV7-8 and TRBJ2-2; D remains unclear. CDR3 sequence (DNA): TGTGCCAGCAGCTTAGGACACCCTACCGGGGAGCTGTTTTTT. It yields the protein CASSLGHPTGELFF.